This paragraph reports one T cell receptor beta chain. Its antigen is not yet known. No base quality information exists; no much larger clone differs at one position. The sample is drawn from a study of CD8 T cells in ankylosing spondylitis (dated by TCRdb to 2016 to 2017). Background on the whole study: The study profiled T cell receptor beta repertoires in healthy donors and ankylosing spondylitis patients to find disease-linked TCR variants. Samples of peripheral blood were taken, and for ankylosing spondylitis patients, synovial fluid was collected as well. The whole study cohort included about a hundred healthy donors and 20 to 30 ankylosing spondylitis patients. Results and caveats for the whole study, not just this receptor: Some motif variants were previously reported in synovial fluid and blood of reactive arthritis patients, suggesting common disease-initiation mechanisms. The disease-linked clones showed a CD8+ phenotype and occurred at relatively low frequencies in peripheral blood. Blood from ankylosing spondylitis patients appeared to be characterized by a TCR beta motif composed of about eight highly homologous amino acid variants. The disease-linked clones were reported to be significantly enriched in matched synovial fluid samples from ankylosing spondylitis patients.

After removal of 6 bases from V and 5 bases from J, the junction retains 9 bases not matched to a gene. Counted from cysteine to phenylalanine, this CDR3 has 15 amino acids. Here the CDR3 DNA is all that survives: 45 bases in frame from base 1. The CDR1 and CDR2 encoded by the germline V gene are SNHLY and FYNNEI. Sequenced on an Illumina HiSeq 2500. TCR beta libraries were prepared by quantitative 5'-RACE with molecular barcodes. As for the authors' bioinformatics: To identify disease-linked TCR variants, a new computational method was used, one built on a probabilistic model of VDJ rearrangement. TCRdb took the public reads, trimmed them with fastp at Q25, ran MiXCR for clone calling and kept in-frame beta chains. Identical CDR3 protein sequences are pooled into one entry, listed with their most common genes and DNA. Here the V and J calls rest on TCRdb's processing, not on the authors' analysis. This sample comprises 400,000 or so distinct CDR3 sequences, roughly 26% of them detected only once. Together, the top ten hold about 1% of the sample.

The TCR sequence derives from a male donor with ankylosing spondylitis. The rearranged segments are TRBV2 and TRBJ2-3; a stretch of 9 junction bases matches TRBD2. Material for sequencing was blood, either unsorted or a sorted T cell fraction (not recorded which). The CDR3 loop reads CASSRPLAGLDTQYF. The sequenced DNA: TGTGCCAGCAGCCGACCTCTAGCGGGGCTAGATACGCAGTATTTT.